A single sample is the source of the 16 T cell receptor beta chains below, sequenced in a study of T cell changes during pregnancy in multiple sclerosis. Sequencing was performed with immunoSEQ multiplex PCR; in TCRdb, only in-frame clones are kept and a portion is missing. This sample has fewer than 45,000 clones, with roughly 92% found just once. Specimen: CD4+ T cells from peripheral blood mononuclear cells, collected in the first trimester of pregnancy. These receptors were taken from a female donor with multiple sclerosis, enrolled in a pregnancy study.

This chain uses TRBV19 with TRBJ1-1; no clear D gene. Germline-derived CDR1 and CDR2 are LNHDA and SQIVND (reference sequence). This CDR3 contains 14 residues. Trimming cost V 1 base and J 1 base, with 7 bases left between them. DNA for the CDR3: TGTGCCAGTAGTATAGTTGTCGGGAACACTGAAGCTTTCTTT. It encodes CASSIVVGNTEAFF. The whole variable domain, filled in from reference TRBV19 and TRBJ1-1, reads DGGITQSPKYLFRKEGQNVTLSCEQNLNHDAMYWYRQDPGQGLRLIYYSQIVNDFQKGDIAEGYSVSREKKESFPLTVTSAQKNPTAFYLCASSIVVGNTEAFFGQGTRLTVV.

This CDR3 reads CASSQTSGRTSGSYEQYF. In DNA, the CDR3 is TGTGCCAGCTCACAGACTAGCGGGAGGACATCGGGATCCTACGAGCAGTACTTC. The chain couples TRBV18 to TRBJ2-7, with TRBD2 matching over 13 bases. V was clipped by 4 bases and J by 1 base; unmatched bases: 10. CDR1 and CDR2 (germline): KGHSH, LQKENI. The CDR3 covers 18 residues.

The chain couples TRBV5-5 to TRBJ1-5; the D gene is possibly TRBD1 (5 bases). This CDR3 comprises 14 residues. The germline gives CDR1 SGHKS, CDR2 YYEKEE (reference sequence). Trimming cost V 3 bases and J 4 bases, with 11 bases left between them. The CDR3: CASSSGLLNQPQHF. As DNA, the CDR3 is TGTGCCAGCAGCTCGGGACTGCTTAATCAGCCCCAGCATTTT.

The rearrangement joins TRBV19 to TRBJ2-1, with D perhaps TRBD1 (6 bases). Trimming took off 7 bases at V and 4 bases at J, with 17 bases between the two ends. CDR3 size: 15 residues. CDR1 is LNHDA, CDR2 SQIVND, per germline (reference sequence). The chain's CDR3 is CASNPTGVSYNEQFF. As DNA, the CDR3 is TGTGCCAGTAACCCGACAGGTGTTTCTTACAATGAGCAGTTCTTC.

The chain employs TRBV28 and TRBJ2-7; TRBD2 matches 7 bases. The germline gives CDR1 MDHEN, CDR2 SYDVKM. This CDR3 contains 14 residues. After removal of 2 bases from V and 5 bases from J, the junction contained 6 bases not matched to a gene. The CDR3 protein is CASSLGLVVHEQYF. CDR3 DNA: TGTGCCAGCAGTTTAGGACTAGTAGTCCACGAGCAGTACTTC.

The chain carries TRBV2 and TRBJ1-4; a weak D match, TRBD1 (6 bases). From germline, CDR1 is SNHLY and CDR2 FYNNEI. Trimming stripped 7 bases from V and 12 bases from J, with 24 bases between. The CDR3 length is 15 residues. CDR3 residues: CASTKPPGVETELFF. The CDR3 coding sequence is TGTGCCAGCACTAAGCCACCAGGGGTGGAGACGGAACTGTTTTTT.

This chain uses TRBV27 with TRBJ2-3; 7 nucleotides align to TRBD2. The germline V gene encodes CDR1 MNHEY and CDR2 SMNVEV (reference sequence). V was pared by 2 bases and J by 5 bases, with 7 bases of the junction left unmatched. This CDR3 contains 15 residues. CDR3 sequence reads: CASSLTSGAGDTQYF. The CDR3 region has the DNA TGTGCCAGCAGTTTAACCAGCGGGGCGGGAGATACGCAGTATTTT.

J is TRBJ1-5 and V is TRBV11-1; 9 bases fit TRBD1. The CDR3 covers 15 residues. The trim removed 5 bases at V and 4 bases at J, leaving 6 bases unmatched. The V gene's germline CDR1 is SGHAT and CDR2 FQDESV (reference sequence). CDR3 region: CASSQGQGGNQPQHF. The DNA of the CDR3 is TGTGCCAGCAGCCAGGGACAGGGAGGGAATCAGCCCCAGCATTTT.

The chain employs TRBV6-1 and TRBJ1-3; D uncertain. The CDR3 length is 17 residues. V was shortened by 0 bases and J by 0 bases, with 12 bases between the two germline ends. The germline V gene has CDR1 MNHNS and CDR2 SASEGT. Here the CDR3 reads CASSEALRVSSGNTIYF. DNA of the CDR3: TGTGCCAGCAGTGAAGCGCTTCGAGTGAGCTCTGGAAACACCATATATTTT.

The chain uses TRBV7-8 and TRBJ2-5, with D unresolved. Germline V gene data show CDR1 as SGHVS and CDR2 as FQNEAQ. Trimming pared 0 bases from V and 4 bases from J, leaving 9 bases between. This CDR3 contains 14 residues. CDR3 sequence: CASSLAAVGETQYF. The DNA for the CDR3 is TGTGCCAGCAGCTTAGCTGCGGTTGGAGAGACCCAGTACTTC.

This clone occurred once. This sequence joins TRBV6-4 and TRBJ2-3, with D possibly matching TRBD2 (6 bases). The CDR3 has 17 amino acids. Germline CDR1 is MRHNA and CDR2 is SNTAGT. V lost 0 bases and J 4 bases, leaving 17 bases between the germline ends. The CDR3 reads CASSDSGGGPRSDTQYF. The CDR3 DNA reads TGTGCCAGCAGTGACTCGGGGGGAGGACCGCGGTCAGATACGCAGTATTTT.

The V and J genes are TRBV6-1 and TRBJ2-3; 8 nucleotides line up with TRBD2. The germline V gene has CDR1 MNHNS and CDR2 SASEGT. There are 15 residues in the CDR3. The J segment lost 3 bases and the V segment lost 7 bases, leaving 9 bases of the junction unmatched. CDR3: CASNPGGPKTDTQYF. The CDR3 bases are TGTGCCAGCAATCCGGGAGGGCCGAAGACAGATACGCAGTATTTT.

The rearrangement uses TRBV4-2 and TRBJ2-3; TRBD1 aligns across 7 bases. The germline V gene has CDR1 LGHNA and CDR2 YNFKEQ. The junction had 7 bases not matched to a gene; V was cut back by 0 bases and J by 4 bases. The CDR3 is 16 amino acids. The CDR3 DNA is TGTGCCAGCAGCCAAGATCAGGGGCAGGGGGCAGATACGCAGTATTTT. This codes for CASSQDQGQGADTQYF.

The V call is TRBV6-5, the J call TRBJ1-3, with D possibly being TRBD1 (6 bases). The CDR3 spans 15 residues. The ends were cut back, 5 bases at V and 4 bases at J, with 15 bases in the middle. Germline values: CDR1 MNHEY, CDR2 SVGAGI. CDR3 bases: TGTGCCAGCAGTCTCCGGGGGGCGAAAGGAAACACCATATATTTT. It translates to CASSLRGAKGNTIYF.

The chain employs TRBV30 and TRBJ2-5; D perhaps matches TRBD2 (5 bases). V lost 4 bases and J 5 bases, leaving 17 bases between the germline ends. Germline lookup yields CDR1 GTSNPN and CDR2 SVGIG (reference sequence). The CDR3 has 14 amino acids. CDR3 protein: CAWTRAAEWETQYF. Here the CDR3 DNA reads TGTGCCTGGACCCGTGCAGCGGAGTGGGAGACCCAGTACTTC. Together with reference TRBV30 and TRBJ2-5, the CDR3 gives the full variable domain: SQTIHQWPATLVQPVGSPLSLECTVEGTSNPNLYWYRQAAGRGLQLLFYSVGIGQISSEVPQNLSASRPQDRQFILSSKKLLLSDSGFYLCAWTRAAEWETQYFGPGTRLLVL.

This chain uses TRBV7-3 with TRBJ2-1, with TRBD2 identical over 7 bases. Germline CDR1 reads SGHTA; CDR2 reads FQGTGA. The CDR3 has 12 amino acids. The trim removed 5 bases at V and 7 bases at J, leaving 2 bases unmatched. The CDR3 protein is CASSHGGNEQFF. CDR3 coding DNA: TGTGCCAGCAGCCACGGGGGGAATGAGCAGTTCTTC.